One sample yielded the 28 T cell receptor beta chains listed below, sequenced in a study of identical twins. TCRdb fed the 5' RACE reads into MiXCR, producing one record per CDR3 protein. The sample holds 450,000 or so distinct CDR3 sequences, over 12% seen once. These same records also appear under a second study, on yellow fever vaccine responses in identical twins.

Sequenced sample: CD4+ T cells sorted from blood. These receptors all come from a woman aged 18 to 35 in good health.

This clonotype came up a few times. This chain links TRBV12-3 or TRBV12-4 with TRBJ2-3; 11 bases match TRBD2. The CDR3 is 16 residues long. Unmatched junction bases numbered 7, after V lost 3 bases and J lost 5 bases. The CDR3 loop reads CASSLALAGVIDTQYF. DNA for the CDR3: TGTGCCAGCAGTTTGGCACTAGCGGGGGTAATAGATACGCAGTATTTT.

Only a few counts were recorded for this clonotype. The chain carries TRBV28 and TRBJ2-5; D is possibly TRBD1 (5 bases). CDR3 length: 14 amino acids. V lost 2 bases, J lost 4 bases, and 11 bases lay in between. CDR1 and CDR2 (germline): MDHEN, SYDVKM. DNA of the CDR3: TGTGCCAGCAGTTTACCAGGGATTCGAGAGACCCAGTACTTC. Translation: CASSLPGIRETQYF.

V usage is TRBV6-5 and J usage is TRBJ1-2; 10 nucleotides line up with TRBD1. V gave up 0 bases and J gave up 11 bases; unmatched junction bases: 6. CDR1 and CDR2 from the germline V gene are MNHEY and SVGAGI. This CDR3 region has 14 residues. The CDR3 here is CASSYSSGTGAYTF. As DNA, the CDR3 is TGTGCCAGCAGTTACTCCTCCGGGACAGGGGCTTACACCTTC.

This sequence joins TRBV12-3 or TRBV12-4 and TRBJ1-4; 9 bases map to TRBD1. V lost 5 bases and J lost 4; bases outside the gene matches: 5. There are 15 residues in the CDR3. CDR3 sequence (DNA): TGTGCCAGCAGTCCGGGACAGGGCCTTAATGAAAAACTGTTTTTT. Translation gives CASSPGQGLNEKLFF.

The V call is TRBV2, the J call TRBJ2-7; TRBD1 matches at 8 bases. The V gene's germline CDR1 is SNHLY and CDR2 FYNNEI. This CDR3 is built from 12 residues. With 10 bases clipped from V and 4 bases from J, the junction kept 6 bases outside the gene matches. CDR3 DNA sequence: TGTGCCACCGGGACAGGTGTTTACGAGCAGTACTTC. It translates to CATGTGVYEQYF.

The sample holds a few counts of this clonotype. The chain combines TRBV7-9 with TRBJ2-5; TRBD1 aligns across 7 bases. The V segment lost 5 bases and the J segment 2 bases; nucleotides outside the gene matches: 11. The CDR3 is 16 residues long. Germline assignment: CDR1 SEHNR and CDR2 FQNEAQ (reference sequence). DNA of the CDR3: TGTGCCAGCAGCCGCCGGGTCCCGACAGGGCAAGAGACCCAGTACTTC. Protein: CASSRRVPTGQETQYF. The entire variable domain, with the rest obtained from reference TRBV7-9 and TRBJ2-5, is as follows: DTGVSQNPRHKITKRGQNVTFRCDPISEHNRLYWYRQTLGQGPEFLTYFQNEAQLEKSRLLSDRFSAERPKGSFSTLEIQRTEQGDSAMYLCASSRRVPTGQETQYFGPGTRLLVL.

This clonotype came up a few times. The V gene is TRBV12-3 or TRBV12-4, the J gene TRBJ2-7; D is unresolved. This CDR3 spans 13 amino acids. V dropped 7 bases and J dropped 2 bases, with 12 bases sitting between them. The CDR3 DNA reads as TGTGCCAGCACCAAGACAAGTACCTACGAGCAGTACTTC. It translates to CASTKTSTYEQYF.

This clonotype has a handful of counts. CDR3 in DNA: TGTGCCAGCAGTTACTCGACCGGTAACGTCGGGCTGTTTTTT. Protein sequence: CASSYSTGNVGLFF. The V call is TRBV6-2 or TRBV6-3, the J call TRBJ2-2; D is ambiguous. Germline V lookup: CDR1 MNHEY, CDR2 SVGEGT. The CDR3 spans 14 residues. Trimming cost V 0 bases and J 13 bases, with 15 bases left between them.

This clonotype was detected ten times or more. The J gene is TRBJ2-2, the V gene TRBV12-3 or TRBV12-4; TRBD1 or TRBD2 may be the D gene (5 bases each). V dropped 3 bases and J dropped 0 bases, with 8 bases sitting between them. The CDR3 is made up of 15 amino acids. The chain's CDR3 is CASSLGDPNTGELFF. DNA for the CDR3: TGTGCCAGCAGTTTGGGGGACCCGAACACCGGGGAGCTGTTTTTT.

The chain links TRBV19 to TRBJ2-3; no clear D. In germline, CDR1 is LNHDA, CDR2 SQIVND (reference sequence). This CDR3 has 14 residues. The V and J ends lost 4 bases and 6 bases respectively, with 14 bases between them. The CDR3 loop reads CASSSPGPWDTQYF. The DNA for the CDR3 is TGTGCCAGTAGTAGCCCGGGCCCGTGGGATACGCAGTATTTT.

At least ten counts were recorded for this clonotype. This chain uses TRBV10-3 with TRBJ2-7; the D gene is possibly TRBD1 (6 bases). This CDR3 comprises 16 residues. Per germline, CDR1 ENHRY and CDR2 SYGVKD. V lost 6 bases, J lost 2 bases, and 20 bases lay in between. The chain's CDR3 is CAISPGHHLPPYEQYF. The CDR3, as DNA: TGTGCCATCAGCCCGGGACACCATTTACCCCCCTACGAGCAGTACTTC.

V usage is TRBV20-1 and J usage is TRBJ1-4; maybe TRBD1 (6 bases). V dropped 2 bases and J dropped 2 bases, with 9 bases sitting between them. In germline, CDR1 is DFQATT, CDR2 SNEGSKA (reference sequence). This CDR3 region has 14 residues. The CDR3 DNA is TGCAGTGCTAGAAACAGGGTGACTAATGAAAAACTGTTTTTT. This sequence encodes CSARNRVTNEKLFF.

The sample holds a few counts of this clonotype. This chain links TRBV5-1 with TRBJ2-3, with 10 bases matching TRBD1. V lost 4 bases and J lost 4; bases outside the gene matches: 6. CDR1 and CDR2 (germline): SGHRS, YFSETQ. The CDR3 extends over 15 amino acids. CDR3 in DNA: TGCGCCAGCAGCCAATACGGACAGGGGGCAGATACGCAGTATTTT. Its protein is CASSQYGQGADTQYF.

The chain recombines TRBV7-6 with TRBJ2-3; D is unclear. The germline V gene encodes CDR1 SGHVS and CDR2 FNYEAQ. The CDR3 totals 15 residues. V dropped 5 bases and J dropped 6 bases, with 18 bases sitting between them. The CDR3 sequence is CASSTRPSPGDTQYF. The CDR3 coding sequence is TGTGCCAGCAGCACCCGACCTTCCCCGGGTGATACGCAGTATTTT.

This clonotype was observed a handful of times. The rearrangement joins TRBV15 to TRBJ2-1, with 8 bases that match TRBD2. V lost 4 bases and J lost 4; bases outside the gene matches: 6. Germline V gives CDR1 LNHNV, CDR2 YYDKDF (reference sequence). The CDR3 is made up of 15 amino acids. The CDR3 DNA is TGTGCCACCAGCACGGGAGTAGCGGGATACAATGAGCAGTTCTTC. Protein: CATSTGVAGYNEQFF.

This clonotype was seen more than once but under ten times. The chain joins TRBV20-1 to TRBJ2-3; no reliable D call. The CDR3 extends over 15 amino acids. V was pared by 1 base and J by 6 bases, with 17 bases between. CDR1 is DFQATT and CDR2 is SNEGSKA in the germline V gene (reference sequence). The CDR3 nucleotides read TGCAGTGCTAGAGGGGTTCCGCTTTTCACCGATACGCAGTATTTT. This translates into CSARGVPLFTDTQYF.

This clonotype occurred a few times. The chain recombines TRBV10-3 with TRBJ2-7; D unclear. The CDR3 sequence is 12 residues long. Trimming removed 3 bases from V and 2 bases from J, with 5 bases in between. Germline loops: CDR1 ENHRY, CDR2 SYGVKD. This CDR3 is CAISEITYEQYF. CDR3 nucleotides: TGTGCCATCAGTGAAATAACCTACGAGCAGTACTTC.

There are many counts of this clonotype. The rearrangement uses TRBV12-3 or TRBV12-4 and TRBJ1-5; no clear D gene. Trimming removed 0 bases at V and 6 bases at J, with 15 bases between. The CDR3 is 16 residues long. The CDR3 DNA reads as TGTGCCAGCAGTTTAGCGGCGGGGATGGGCGGTCAGCCCCAGCATTTT. Translating gives CASSLAAGMGGQPQHF.

Here the CDR3 reads CASISGTKQFF. CDR3 coding DNA: TGTGCCAGCATCTCGGGGACTAAACAGTTCTTC. This chain links TRBV28 with TRBJ2-1; 7 bases map to TRBD2. V shed 7 bases, J shed 13 bases, and the junction held 7 bases outside the gene matches. Germline V gives CDR1 MDHEN, CDR2 SYDVKM. The CDR3 spans 11 residues.

This chain connects TRBV21-1 to TRBJ2-6. TRBV21-1 is flagged as a pseudogene. The CDR3 has 14 residues. CDR3 sequence: CASRNRPGANVLTF. DNA of the CDR3: TGTGCCAGCAGGAACAGGCCTGGGGCCAACGTCCTGACTTTC.

The chain employs TRBV7-3 and TRBJ1-6; perhaps TRBD1 as D (5 bases). Germline CDR1 is SGHTA and CDR2 is FQGTGA. The CDR3 has 12 residues. V lost 0 bases and J lost 15, with 9 bases in between. In nucleotides, the CDR3 is TGTGCCAGCAGCTTAACGGCCGGACACCTCCACTTT. It translates to CASSLTAGHLHF.

This clonotype occurred a few times. The V call is TRBV29-1, the J call TRBJ2-5, with TRBD1 matching 7 bases. The CDR3 contains 13 residues. V trimming: 7 bases; J trimming: 4 bases; junction bases outside the gene matches: 9. The germline V gene encodes CDR1 SQVTM and CDR2 ANQGSEA. The CDR3 spells CSAGQLAVETQYF. The CDR3 DNA reads as TGCAGCGCGGGACAGCTTGCGGTAGAGACCCAGTACTTC.

This clonotype was counted many times. The rearrangement links TRBV12-3 or TRBV12-4 to TRBJ1-1; weak D call: TRBD1 (6 bases). Trimming took off 6 bases at V and 0 bases at J, with 17 bases between the two ends. This CDR3 contains 16 residues. CDR3 nucleotide sequence: TGTGCCAGCAGCCCTATCGGGGGGCACATGAACACTGAAGCTTTCTTT. This gives the protein CASSPIGGHMNTEAFF.

Many counts were recorded for this clonotype. V gene TRBV7-6 combines with J gene TRBJ2-2; 10 bases are a match to TRBD1. Looked up from germline, CDR1 is SGHVS and CDR2 is FNYEAQ. Trimming at V came to 5 bases and at J to 5 bases, leaving 8 bases not matched to a gene. The CDR3 spans 16 residues. CDR3 in DNA: TGTGCCAGCAGCACACGACAGGGGGCTTCTACCGGGGAGCTGTTTTTT. Its translation: CASSTRQGASTGELFF.

This clonotype was detected many times. The rearrangement links TRBV29-1 to TRBJ2-2; D gene ambiguous. Germline values: CDR1 SQVTM, CDR2 ANQGSEA. Trimming removed 7 bases at V and 0 bases at J, with 3 bases between. This CDR3 comprises 11 residues. The CDR3 coding sequence is TGCAGCGCGACGAACACCGGGGAGCTGTTTTTT. This sequence encodes CSATNTGELFF.

This clonotype was seen a handful of times. The chain combines TRBV10-3 with TRBJ2-3, with TRBD2 matching 7 bases. The CDR3 totals 14 residues. Germline CDR1 and CDR2: ENHRY and SYGVKD. V dropped 6 bases and J dropped 1; count of bases not matched to a gene: 4. The DNA for the CDR3 is TGTGCCATCAGACTAGCGTCCGGCACAGATACGCAGTATTTT. It translates to CAIRLASGTDTQYF.

This clonotype was counted many times. This chain uses TRBV5-5 with TRBJ2-2, with D unresolved. Germline-derived CDR1 and CDR2 are SGHKS and YYEKEE (reference sequence). This CDR3 has 15 amino acids. V was shortened by 0 bases and J by 2 bases, with 8 bases between the two germline ends. CDR3 nucleotides: TGTGCCAGCAGCTTGGTAGAAGAAAACACCGGGGAGCTGTTTTTT. It translates to CASSLVEENTGELFF.

This clonotype was seen a handful of times. The V and J genes are TRBV4-1 and TRBJ2-4, with 7 bases lining up with TRBD1. Per the germline V gene, CDR1 is MGHRA and CDR2 is YSYEKL. The junction had 4 bases not matched to a gene; V was cut back by 0 bases and J by 2 bases. This CDR3 contains 16 residues. DNA of the CDR3: TGCGCCAGCAGCCAAGATACGGGACAGACCAAAAACATTCAGTACTTC. Amino acid sequence: CASSQDTGQTKNIQYF.